The 5 T cell receptor beta chains presented below share a single source sample, sequenced in a study of CD8+CD57+ T cells in acquired aplastic anemia. Patients included in sequencing had previously demonstrated CD8+CD57+ cell expansion by flow cytometry. It was genomic DNA that served as the template for profiling TCR beta VDJ and CDR3. TCRdb processed the reads anew with MiXCR; each CDR3 protein has one entry. The sample has 150,000 to 180,000 distinct CDR3 sequences, about 48% seen once. The sequenced sample consisted of sorted CD4+, CD8+, or CD8+CD57+ T cells (not recorded which) from PBMCs. These receptors were obtained from a human donor with aplastic anemia.

The rearrangement uses TRBV7-6 and TRBJ2-3, with 13 bases aligning to TRBD2. The J segment lost 1 base and the V segment lost 2 bases, leaving 12 bases of the junction unmatched. The CDR3 length is 20 residues. Germline CDR1 reads SGHVS; CDR2 reads FNYEAQ. CDR3 in DNA: TGTGCCAGCAGCTTAACCCGCCCCTGGACTAGCGGGGGCCGCACAGATACGCAGTATTTT. Encoded protein: CASSLTRPWTSGGRTDTQYF. The whole variable domain, filled in from reference TRBV7-6 and TRBJ2-3, reads GAGVSQSPRYKVTKRGQDVALRCDPISGHVSLYWYRQALGQGPEFLTYFNYEAQQDKSGLPNDRFSAERPEGSISTLTIQRTEQRDSAMYRCASSLTRPWTSGGRTDTQYFGPGTRLTVL.

The chain links TRBV6-2 or TRBV6-3 to TRBJ2-7; no definite D call. The DNA matches TRBJ2-1 better at its end, which makes the J call doubtful. Germline lookup yields CDR1 MNHEY and CDR2 SVGEGT. The CDR3 length is 13 residues. The chain's CDR3 is CASSKESYNEQFF. The CDR3 DNA is TGTGCCAGCAGTAAGGAGTCCTACAATGAGCAGTTCTTC.

Comments on this clonotype: A much larger clone sits a single nucleotide away, making a read error possible. This chain connects TRBV11-1 to TRBJ2-1, with 7 positions matching TRBD2. Germline trimming cut 8 bases from V and 0 bases from J; bases unmatched to any gene: 10. Germline-derived CDR1 and CDR2 are SGHAT and FQDESV (reference sequence). This CDR3 has 16 residues. CDR3 sequence (DNA): TGTGCCAGCGGCAGAGCGGGGTCCCTCTCCTACAATGAGCAGTTCTTC. It translates to CASGRAGSLSYNEQFF.

The chain recombines TRBV24-1 with TRBJ1-2; TRBD1 agrees at 8 bases. V trimming: 3 bases; J trimming: 8 bases; junction bases outside the gene matches: 4. The CDR3 totals 13 residues. Per the germline V gene, CDR1 is KGHDR and CDR2 is SFDVKD. Here the CDR3 DNA reads TGTGCCACCAGTGATCGGTCAGGGGGCGGCTACACCTTC. Translated: CATSDRSGGGYTF.

This clonotype was recorded many times. The chain is built from TRBV12-5 and TRBJ1-2, with TRBD1 identical over 8 bases. Germline V gene data show CDR1 as LGHNT and CDR2 as FRNRAP. J lost 6 bases, V lost 2 bases, and 5 bases had no gene match. CDR3 length: 14 amino acids. In nucleotides, the CDR3 is TGTGCTAGTGGTTTGTATCAGGGGGCTCATGGCTACACCTTC. Protein product: CASGLYQGAHGYTF.